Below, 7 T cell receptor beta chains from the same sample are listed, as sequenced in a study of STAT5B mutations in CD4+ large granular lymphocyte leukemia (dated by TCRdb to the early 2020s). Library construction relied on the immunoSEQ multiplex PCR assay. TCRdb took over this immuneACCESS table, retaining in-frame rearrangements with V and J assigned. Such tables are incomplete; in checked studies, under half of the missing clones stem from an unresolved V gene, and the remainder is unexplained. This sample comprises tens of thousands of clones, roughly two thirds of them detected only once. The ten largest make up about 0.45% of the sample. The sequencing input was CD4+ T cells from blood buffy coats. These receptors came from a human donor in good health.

The CDR3 DNA is TGTGCCAGCAGTCCGCCCGGGACAGGGCGGGAAAAACTGTTTTTT. Protein: CASSPPGTGREKLFF. This chain joins TRBV28 and TRBJ1-4; 9 nucleotides align to TRBD1. Losses at the gene ends were 5 bases for V and 8 bases for J; bases not matched to a gene: 9. Per the germline V gene, CDR1 is MDHEN and CDR2 is SYDVKM. This CDR3 comprises 15 residues.

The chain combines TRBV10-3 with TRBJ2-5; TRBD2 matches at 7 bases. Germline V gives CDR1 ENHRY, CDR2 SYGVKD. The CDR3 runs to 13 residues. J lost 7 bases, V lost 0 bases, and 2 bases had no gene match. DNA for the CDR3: TGTGCCATCAGTGAGTCTGGCGGGGGGACCCAGTACTTC. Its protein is CAISESGGGTQYF.

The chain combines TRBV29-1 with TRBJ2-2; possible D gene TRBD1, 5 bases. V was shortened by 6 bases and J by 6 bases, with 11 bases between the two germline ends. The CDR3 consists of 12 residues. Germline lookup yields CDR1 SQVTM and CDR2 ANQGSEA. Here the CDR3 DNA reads TGCAGCGTGGGGCTGCAATCCGGGGAGCTGTTTTTT. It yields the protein CSVGLQSGELFF.

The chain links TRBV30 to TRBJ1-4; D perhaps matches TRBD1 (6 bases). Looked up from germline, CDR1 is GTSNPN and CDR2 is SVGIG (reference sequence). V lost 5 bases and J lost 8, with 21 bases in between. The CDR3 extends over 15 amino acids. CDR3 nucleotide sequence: TGTGCCTGGGTCCAACAGGGTGGGTCTGGGGAAAAACTGTTTTTT. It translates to CAWVQQGGSGEKLFF.

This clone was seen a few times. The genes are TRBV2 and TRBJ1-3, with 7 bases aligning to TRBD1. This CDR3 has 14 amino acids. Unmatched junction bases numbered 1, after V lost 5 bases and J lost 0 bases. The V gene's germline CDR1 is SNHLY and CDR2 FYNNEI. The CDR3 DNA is TGTGCCAGCAGTCCAGGGGGCTCTGGAAACACCATATATTTT. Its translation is CASSPGGSGNTIYF. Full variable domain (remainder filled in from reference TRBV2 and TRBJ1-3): EPEVTQTPSHQVTQMGQEVILRCVPISNHLYFYWYRQILGQKVEFLVSFYNNEISEKSEIFDDQFSVERPDGSNFTLKIRSTKLEDSAMYFCASSPGGSGNTIYFGEGSWLTVV.

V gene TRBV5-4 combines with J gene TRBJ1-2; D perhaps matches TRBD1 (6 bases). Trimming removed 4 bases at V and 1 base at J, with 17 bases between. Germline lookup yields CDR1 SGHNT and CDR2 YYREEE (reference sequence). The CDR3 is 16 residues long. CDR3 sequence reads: CASSPRGAGVNYGYTF. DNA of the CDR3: TGTGCCAGCAGCCCCCGTGGGGCAGGGGTTAACTATGGCTACACCTTC. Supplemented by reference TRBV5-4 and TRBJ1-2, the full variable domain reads ETGVTQSPTHLIKTRGQQVTLRCSSQSGHNTVSWYQQALGQGPQFIFQYYREEENGRGNFPPRFSGLQFPNYSSELNVNALELDDSALYLCASSPRGAGVNYGYTFGSGTRLTVV.

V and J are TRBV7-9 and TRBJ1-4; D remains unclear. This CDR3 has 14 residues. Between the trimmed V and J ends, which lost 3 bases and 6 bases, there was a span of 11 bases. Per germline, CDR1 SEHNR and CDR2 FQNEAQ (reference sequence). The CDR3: CASSFRDPDEKLFF. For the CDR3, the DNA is TGTGCCAGCAGCTTCCGGGATCCTGATGAAAAACTGTTTTTT.